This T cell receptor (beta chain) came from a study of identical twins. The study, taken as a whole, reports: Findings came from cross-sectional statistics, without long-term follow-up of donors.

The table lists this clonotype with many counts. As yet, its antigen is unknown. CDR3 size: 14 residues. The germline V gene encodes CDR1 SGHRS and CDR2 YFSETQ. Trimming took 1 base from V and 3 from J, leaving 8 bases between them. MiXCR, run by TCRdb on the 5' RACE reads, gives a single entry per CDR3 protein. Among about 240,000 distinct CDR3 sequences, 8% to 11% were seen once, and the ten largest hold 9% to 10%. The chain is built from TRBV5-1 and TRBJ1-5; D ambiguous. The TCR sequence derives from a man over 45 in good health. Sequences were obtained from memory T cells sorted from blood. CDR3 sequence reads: CASSLSPDNQPQHF. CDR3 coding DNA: TGCGCCAGCAGCTTGTCCCCAGACAATCAGCCCCAGCATTTT.